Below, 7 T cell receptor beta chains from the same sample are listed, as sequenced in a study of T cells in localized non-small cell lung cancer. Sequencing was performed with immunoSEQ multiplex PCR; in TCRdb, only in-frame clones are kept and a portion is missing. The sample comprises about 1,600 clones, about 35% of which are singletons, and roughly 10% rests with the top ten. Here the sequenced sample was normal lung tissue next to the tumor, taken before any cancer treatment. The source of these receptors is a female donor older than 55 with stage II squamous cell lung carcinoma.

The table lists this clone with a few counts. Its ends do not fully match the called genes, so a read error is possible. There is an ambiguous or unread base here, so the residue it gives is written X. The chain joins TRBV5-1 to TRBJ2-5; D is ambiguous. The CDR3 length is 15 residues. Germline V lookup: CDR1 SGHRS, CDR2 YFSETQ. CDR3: CASXLVVQPSETQYF. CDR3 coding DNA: TGCGCCAGCRGCTTGGTGGTCCAGCCCTCCGAGACCCAGTACTTC.

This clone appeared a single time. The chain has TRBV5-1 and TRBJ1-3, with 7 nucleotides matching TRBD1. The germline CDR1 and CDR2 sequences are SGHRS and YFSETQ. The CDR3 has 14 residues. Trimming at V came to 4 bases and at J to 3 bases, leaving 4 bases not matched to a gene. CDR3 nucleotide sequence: TGCGCCAGCAGCAGCACAGGGGATGGAAACACCATATATTTT. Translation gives CASSSTGDGNTIYF.

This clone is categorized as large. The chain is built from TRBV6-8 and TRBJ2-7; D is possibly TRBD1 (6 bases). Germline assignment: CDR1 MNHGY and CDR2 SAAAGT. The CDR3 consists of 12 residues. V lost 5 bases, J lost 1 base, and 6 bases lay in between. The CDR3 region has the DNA TGTGCCAGCAGTCAGGGGTCCTACGAGCAGTACTTC. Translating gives CASSQGSYEQYF.

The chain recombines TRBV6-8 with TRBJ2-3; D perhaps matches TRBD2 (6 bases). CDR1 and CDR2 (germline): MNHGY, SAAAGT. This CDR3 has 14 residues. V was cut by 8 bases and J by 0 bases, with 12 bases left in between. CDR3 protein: CASRLALSTDTQYF. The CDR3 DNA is TGTGCCAGCCGCCTAGCGCTTAGCACAGATACGCAGTATTTT.

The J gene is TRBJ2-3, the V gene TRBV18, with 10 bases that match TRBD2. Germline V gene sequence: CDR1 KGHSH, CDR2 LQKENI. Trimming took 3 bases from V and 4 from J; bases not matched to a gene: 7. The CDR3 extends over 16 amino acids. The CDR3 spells CASSPMLAGAADTQYF. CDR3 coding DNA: TGTGCCAGCTCACCCATGCTAGCGGGGGCGGCAGATACGCAGTATTTT.

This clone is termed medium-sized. Here the CDR3 reads CASRRDVGNQPQHF. In DNA form, the CDR3 reads TGTGCCAGCAGACGTGATGTGGGCAATCAGCCCCAGCATTTT. This chain links TRBV6-8 with TRBJ1-5; D ambiguous. The V end was cut by 6 bases, the J end by 2 bases, with 11 bases between. There are 14 residues in the CDR3. Germline CDR1 is MNHGY and CDR2 is SAAAGT.

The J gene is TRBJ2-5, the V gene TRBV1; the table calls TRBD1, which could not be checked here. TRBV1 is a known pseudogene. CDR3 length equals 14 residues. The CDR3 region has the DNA TGCGCCAGCAGCCAGGACAGGGGGTGGGAGACCCAGTACTTC. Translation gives CASSQDRGWETQYF.